This TCR beta chain was sequenced in a study of blood T cell repertoires in COVID-19. Overall study context: From the United States, Italy and Spain came samples of acute and convalescent COVID-19.

Enrolled during active infection, Seattle patients were then followed longitudinally. V was cut by 4 bases and J by 2 bases, with 11 bases left in between. CDR3 size: 14 residues. Germline-derived CDR1 and CDR2 are ENHRY and SYGVKD. Per the original methods: Quantification of nucleated cells was approximated via reference gene primer amplification. Clones were read by immunoSEQ multiplex PCR, and TCRdb kept only the in-frame ones, dropping some. For V, J and clone size, that table is used; D and trimming come from the DNA. The sample has fewer than 350,000 clones; approximately 86% are singletons. This TCR derives from a woman between 70 and 85 years old with COVID-19, enrolled during active disease. The sample taken for sequencing was peripheral blood. This sequence joins TRBV10-3 and TRBJ2-5, with D maybe TRBD1 (5 bases). The CDR3 region has the DNA TGTGCCATCAGTGGGACACTCAAGCAAGAGACCCAGTACTTC. It codes for CAISGTLKQETQYF.